Listed below are T cell receptor beta chains from one sample, sequenced in a study of blood T cell repertoires in COVID-19. The repertoire was sequenced with immunoSEQ multiplex PCR; TCRdb's copy has only in-frame clones and lacks some. This table has about 400,000 clones, over 85% appearing once. The specimen was PBMCs or T cells enriched from blood (not recorded which). The receptors originated from a woman aged 25 to 45 who had recovered from COVID-19. CDR3s include the opening cysteine and the closing phenylalanine or tryptophan. D genes are given only for firm matches. Size is omitted from some rows. Given values are once, few, many or a class for expanded clones.

v_call	d_call	clone_size	j_call	cdr3_nt	cdr3_aa
TRBV4-1	NA	NA	TRBJ1-4	TGCGCCAGCAGTGGCAGGGGAAACTGGGCTAATGAAAAACTGTTTTTT	CASSGRGNWANEKLFF
TRBV3-1/TRBV3-2	NA	NA	TRBJ1-1	TGTGCCAGCAGCCCTCTGAGCAACACTGAAGCTTTCTTT	CASSPLSNTEAFF
TRBV30	TRBD1	NA	TRBJ1-6	TGTGCCTGGGCACCTGGGACAGGGGGTTCACCCCTCCACTTT	CAWAPGTGGSPLHF
TRBV5-1	NA	once	TRBJ2-6	TGCGCCAGCAGCTTGGTCGGGGGCTCTGGGGCCAACGTCCTGACTTTC	CASSLVGGSGANVLTF
TRBV5-1	TRBD1	NA	TRBJ2-3	TGCGCCAGCAGCTCCGGACAGGGGGCGGCAGATACGCAGTATTTT	CASSSGQGAADTQYF
TRBV19	NA	NA	TRBJ2-5	TGTGCCAGTAAGGCCACGGGGGAGACCCAGTACTTC	CASKATGETQYF
TRBV5-1	TRBD1	NA	TRBJ1-1	TGCGCCAGCAGCTGGCGGACAGGGAACACTGAAGCTTTCTTT	CASSWRTGNTEAFF
TRBV2	TRBD2	NA	TRBJ2-1	TGTGCCAGCAGTGCCCCCCGTAGCGGGGGGGCCGATAATGAGCAGTTCTTC	CASSAPRSGGADNEQFF
TRBV7-6	NA	NA	TRBJ2-2	TGTGCCAGCAGCTTAGCCCAGGGGGGCACCGGGGAGCTGTTTTTT	CASSLAQGGTGELFF
TRBV6-5	TRBD1	once	TRBJ1-2	TGTGCCAGCAGTTCCCGGGACAGGCAGAAAAGGGGCTACACCTTC	CASSSRDRQKRGYTF
TRBV7-9	NA	NA	TRBJ2-1	TGTGCCAGCAGCTTAGCCACAAAAGATGAGCAGTTCTTC	CASSLATKDEQFF
TRBV7-9	TRBD2	NA	TRBJ2-3	TGTGCCAGCACCCAACTTAGCGGGGGGGCAGATACGCAGTATTTT	CASTQLSGGADTQYF
TRBV19	NA	NA	TRBJ1-3	TGTGCCAGTAGTAGACAGAGCTCTGGAAACACCATATATTTT	CASSRQSSGNTIYF
TRBV3-1/TRBV3-2	NA	NA	TRBJ2-7	TGTGCCAGCAGCCAATTCCGGGGGTACGAGCAGTACTTC	CASSQFRGYEQYF
TRBV11-2	TRBD1	NA	TRBJ2-5	TGTGCCGGGGGACAGAGCCGGGGTGTCCAGTACTTC	CAGGQSRGVQYF
TRBV7-3	NA	NA	TRBJ2-5	TGTGCCAGCAGTCAACGGGGAGAGCGCCAAGAGACCCAGTACTTC	CASSQRGERQETQYF
TRBV5-4	TRBD1	once	TRBJ2-5	TGTGCCAGCAGCTCTCCGGGACAGGGCGCCCAAGAGACCCAGTACTTC	CASSSPGQGAQETQYF
TRBV5-5	TRBD1	NA	TRBJ2-1	TGTGCCACAACCGGGACAGAGCCTTACAATGAGCAGTTCTTC	CATTGTEPYNEQFF
TRBV28	TRBD1	NA	TRBJ1-5	TGTGCCAGCGGGACAGGTTCCAATCAGCCCCAGCATTTT	CASGTGSNQPQHF
TRBV19	TRBD1	NA	TRBJ1-1	TGTGCCAGTAGTACTGGACAGGAGCCGATGAACACTGAAGCTTTCTTT	CASSTGQEPMNTEAFF
TRBV29-1	TRBD2	NA	TRBJ2-1	TGCAGCGTCCACTCTGTGGTAGCGGGCCAAAAACGCAATGAGCAGTTCTTC	CSVHSVVAGQKRNEQFF
TRBV5-5	TRBD1	few	TRBJ1-5	TGTGCCAGCAGCTCGACAGGGAACCAGCCCCAGCATTTT	CASSSTGNQPQHF
TRBV19	NA	NA	TRBJ2-1	TGTGCCAGTAGTATCCGCAGCGGTTTAGGGAATGAGCAGTTCTTC	CASSIRSGLGNEQFF
TRBV5-4	TRBD2	NA	TRBJ2-1	TGTGCCAGCAGTCATCCGCTAGCGGGTAACAATGAGCAGTTCTTC	CASSHPLAGNNEQFF
TRBV19	TRBD1	NA	TRBJ2-1	TGTGCCAGTAGTCTAAGGGACAGGGGTTCTAATGAGCAGTTCTTC	CASSLRDRGSNEQFF
TRBV7-8	NA	NA	TRBJ1-2	TGTGCCAGCAGCCCCCCGGGGGGCTCCCTCTATGGCTACACCTTC	CASSPPGGSLYGYTF
TRBV5-1	NA	NA	TRBJ1-4	TGCGCCAGCAGCTCGCCGGGTGCAAATGAAAAACTGTTTTTT	CASSSPGANEKLFF
TRBV12-5	NA	NA	TRBJ2-7	TGTGCTAGTGGGACGACAGTTCGCCACTACGAGCAGTACTTC	CASGTTVRHYEQYF
TRBV19	NA	NA	TRBJ1-2	TGTGCCAGTAACCCAGGGAGGTATGGCTATGGCTACACCTTC	CASNPGRYGYGYTF
TRBV28	NA	NA	TRBJ2-7	TGTGCCAGCAGTCTCCAAGACAGGATCAAAGAGGTCACCCGATGCGAGCAGTACTTC	CASSLQDRIKEVTRCEQYF
TRBV7-2	NA	few	TRBJ2-5	TGTGCCAGCAGCTCGGGACTGCTAGAGACCCAGTACTTC	CASSSGLLETQYF
TRBV12-3/TRBV12-4	NA	NA	TRBJ1-2	TGTGCCAGCAGTGTAGTACAGGGAGGCTACACCTTC	CASSVVQGGYTF
TRBV7-9	NA	NA	TRBJ1-1	TGTGCCAGCAGCTTAAGACAACAGGGCCAGAACACTGAAGCTTTCTTT	CASSLRQQGQNTEAFF
TRBV5-1	NA	NA	TRBJ1-2	TGCGCCAGCAGCTTGGATGCCCCTGGGGGCAGCAACTATGGCTACACCTTC	CASSLDAPGGSNYGYTF
TRBV7-9	NA	NA	TRBJ2-1	TGTGCCAGCAGAGGGGGGGCAATTATTGATGAGCAGTTCTTC	CASRGGAIIDEQFF
TRBV29-1	TRBD1	few	TRBJ2-5	TGCAGCGTTGGGGGGACAGGGCTACAGACCCAGTACTTC	CSVGGTGLQTQYF
TRBV30	TRBD2	NA	TRBJ2-1	TGTGCCTGGAGGTCTGGCGGGGGCTACAATGAGCAGTTCTTC	CAWRSGGGYNEQFF
TRBV7-3	TRBD2	NA	TRBJ2-2	TGTGCCAGCAGGGACTTGCGCTCGACTAGCCCCGGGGAGCTGTTTTTT	CASRDLRSTSPGELFF
TRBV28	TRBD1	NA	TRBJ1-2	TGTGCCAGCAGTGTGACAGGGCTACGAGGCTACACCTTC	CASSVTGLRGYTF
TRBV6-5	NA	once	TRBJ1-6	TGTGCCAGTAGGAGACAGACCAATTCACCCCTCCACTTT	CASRRQTNSPLHF
TRBV18	NA	NA	TRBJ1-5	TGTGCCAGCTCACCGCAGGGGAGCAATCAGCCCCAGCATTTT	CASSPQGSNQPQHF
TRBV6-2/TRBV6-3	NA	once	TRBJ1-1	TGTGCCAGCAGTTACTCGAGAAATTTGAACACTGAAGCTTTCTTT	CASSYSRNLNTEAFF
TRBV5-1	NA	NA	TRBJ2-5	TGCGCCAGCAGCTTGGGGGCAGGGATGGAGACCCAGTACTTC	CASSLGAGMETQYF
TRBV28	TRBD2	NA	TRBJ2-7	TGTGCCAGCAGTTTGGTCGGGGGGGCTGGCGAGCAGTACTTC	CASSLVGGAGEQYF
TRBV7-9	TRBD1	few	TRBJ2-7	TGTGCCAGCAGCTGGACAGGGGTCTACGAGCAGTACTTC	CASSWTGVYEQYF
TRBV7-9	TRBD1	NA	TRBJ1-1	TGTGCCAGCAGCTTAGTTGGGACAGGGGGTTGGACTGAAGCTTTCTTT	CASSLVGTGGWTEAFF
TRBV24-1	TRBD1	once	TRBJ1-2	TGTGCCACCAGTGAACATACAGGGGAGAGGGGCTACACCTTC	CATSEHTGERGYTF
TRBV19	NA	NA	TRBJ1-5	TGTGCCAGTAGTATACCAGATCAGCCCCAGCATTTT	CASSIPDQPQHF
TRBV6-5	TRBD2	NA	TRBJ2-7	TGTGCCAGCAGTTACTCCGCGCGGGGGATAATGAACGAGCAGTACTTC	CASSYSARGIMNEQYF
TRBV7-3	TRBD2	NA	TRBJ2-5	TGTGCCAGCAGCTGGGGACTAGCGGGAGTGGGGGAGACCCAGTACTTC	CASSWGLAGVGETQYF
TRBV4-1	TRBD1	NA	TRBJ1-1	TGCGCCAGCAGCCAAGTGGTGGACAGGGTATATAACACTGAAGCTTTCTTT	CASSQVVDRVYNTEAFF
TRBV10-2	TRBD1	NA	TRBJ1-1	TGCGCCAGCACGGACAGGGCGGCTGAAGCTTTCTTT	CASTDRAAEAFF
TRBV6-2/TRBV6-3	TRBD2	NA	TRBJ2-3	TGTGCCAGCAGTTACGACGGCGGGGGGGCAGATACGCAGTATTTT	CASSYDGGGADTQYF